A single sample gave rise to the 28 T cell receptor beta chains below, sequenced in a study of blood T cell repertoires in COVID-19. Method: immunoSEQ multiplex PCR; TCRdb's copy keeps in-frame clones and lacks some. The sample includes fewer than 350,000 clones, around 85% of them seen just once. Sequenced sample: PBMCs or T cells enriched from blood (not recorded which). Receptors originate from a woman in her twenties or thirties who had been exposed to COVID-19.

The chain has TRBV6-2 or TRBV6-3 and TRBJ2-7; D call uncertain. CDR1 is MNHEY and CDR2 is SVGEGT in the germline V gene. V lost 2 bases and J lost 6, with 11 bases in between. The CDR3 contains 13 residues. As DNA, the CDR3 is TGTGCCAGCAGTTACAACAGAAACTTCGAGCAGTACTTC. As protein: CASSYNRNFEQYF.

V gene TRBV7-3 combines with J gene TRBJ2-3, with 8 bases identical to TRBD1. Germline V lookup: CDR1 SGHTA, CDR2 FQGTGA. The CDR3 contains 15 residues. V lost 4 bases, J lost 0 bases, and 3 bases stayed unmatched. The CDR3 loop is CASSSQGASTDTQYF. The CDR3 coding sequence is TGTGCCAGCAGCTCGCAGGGGGCTAGCACAGATACGCAGTATTTT. Supplemented by reference TRBV7-3 and TRBJ2-3, the full variable domain reads GAGVSQTPSNKVTEKGKYVELRCDPISGHTALYWYRQSLGQGPEFLIYFQGTGAADDSGLPNDRFFAVRPEGSVSTLKIQRTERGDSAVYLCASSSQGASTDTQYFGPGTRLTVL.

The chain couples TRBV3-1 (or the pseudogene TRBV3-2) to TRBJ1-1; 7 bases match TRBD1. Trimming removed 4 bases from V and 0 bases from J; junction bases left unmatched: 8. This CDR3 is built from 16 residues. Germline V gives CDR1 LGHDT, CDR2 YNNKEL (reference sequence). As DNA, the CDR3 is TGTGCCAGCAGCCCCAGCGACAGGGTCATGAACACTGAAGCTTTCTTT. Residues: CASSPSDRVMNTEAFF.

The chain recombines TRBV14 with TRBJ1-1; 8 nucleotides match TRBD1. Germline V lookup: CDR1 SGHDN, CDR2 FVKESK. The CDR3 is made up of 15 amino acids. V lost 0 bases, J lost 10 bases, and 10 bases stayed unmatched. The CDR3: CASSQEEGYGQGAFF. The DNA for the CDR3 is TGTGCCAGCAGCCAAGAAGAGGGATATGGACAGGGAGCTTTCTTT.

The V and J genes are TRBV28 and TRBJ1-2, with 7 bases aligning to TRBD1. The CDR3 has 14 amino acids. J gave up 8 bases and V 2 bases, and 8 bases lay outside the gene matches. Germline V gives CDR1 MDHEN, CDR2 SYDVKM. The CDR3 coding sequence is TGTGCCAGCAGTTTAAAGGGGGCCAGCTGGGGCTACACCTTC. Amino acids: CASSLKGASWGYTF.

This CDR3 is CASNKRRQNTEAFF. The CDR3 DNA reads TGTGCCAGCAATAAACGTCGACAGAACACTGAAGCTTTCTTT. V and J are TRBV28 and TRBJ1-1; D unclear. The CDR3 is 14 residues long. Germline assignment: CDR1 MDHEN and CDR2 SYDVKM. V shed 7 bases and J shed 1 base, with 13 bases lying between them.

This clone has a single count. The rearrangement joins TRBV3-1 (or the pseudogene TRBV3-2) to TRBJ2-6, with 8 positions matching TRBD1. J was trimmed by 6 bases and V by 4 bases; bases with no gene match: 17. The CDR3 is made up of 19 amino acids. CDR1 LGHDT and CDR2 YNNKEL come from the germline V gene (reference sequence). CDR3 protein: CASSPGPDRDLPQANVLTF. CDR3 sequence (DNA): TGTGCCAGCAGCCCGGGGCCGGACAGGGACCTCCCTCAGGCCAACGTCCTGACTTTC.

The chain has TRBV12-3 or TRBV12-4 and TRBJ2-5, with D uncertain. The V gene lost 3 bases and the J gene lost 5 bases, with 10 bases spanning the gap. This CDR3 comprises 13 residues. CDR3 sequence (DNA): TGTGCCAGCAGTTTGAGGTATCAGGAGACCCAGTACTTC. It specifies CASSLRYQETQYF.

The chain employs TRBV30 and TRBJ1-5; possible D gene TRBD1, 5 bases. With 1 base removed from V and 4 bases from J, the gap between germline ends came to 8 bases. The CDR3 sequence is 13 residues long. The germline V gene encodes CDR1 GTSNPN and CDR2 SVGIG (reference sequence). CDR3 coding DNA: TGTGCCTGGAGTGCGGGGGGTAATCAGCCCCAGCATTTT. Protein: CAWSAGGNQPQHF.

J is TRBJ1-5 and V is TRBV6-4, with D possibly TRBD1 on 5 matching bases. The V end lost 3 bases, the J end lost 5 bases, and 20 bases lay between the germline ends. Germline V gives CDR1 MRHNA, CDR2 SNTAGT. The CDR3 totals 17 residues. CDR3: CASSEDRGTWGYQPQHF. As DNA, the CDR3 is TGTGCCAGCAGTGAAGATAGGGGCACTTGGGGATATCAGCCCCAGCATTTT.

The V gene is TRBV27, the J gene TRBJ2-7, with D possibly being TRBD1 (5 bases). V dropped 5 bases and J dropped 5 bases, with 13 bases sitting between them. There are 13 residues in the CDR3. The germline CDR1 and CDR2 sequences are MNHEY and SMNVEV (reference sequence). The CDR3 spells CASSPSTVNEQYF. The DNA for the CDR3 is TGTGCCAGCAGTCCCTCGACAGTAAACGAGCAGTACTTC.

The chain combines TRBV24-1 with TRBJ2-1, with 7 bases that match TRBD1. J lost 7 bases, V lost 4 bases, and 12 bases had no gene match. Per germline, CDR1 KGHDR and CDR2 SFDVKD. This CDR3 contains 16 residues. As DNA, the CDR3 is TGTGCCACCAGTGAGACGAAGGGGGCGCGTGCGAATGAGCAGTTCTTC. Protein sequence: CATSETKGARANEQFF.

The V call is TRBV5-6, the J call TRBJ2-3; 11 positions match TRBD1. Looked up from germline, CDR1 is SGHDT and CDR2 is YYEEEE. The CDR3 runs to 15 residues. With V trimmed by 6 bases and J by 2 bases, 5 bases remained unmatched. DNA of the CDR3: TGTGCCAGCATCGGACAGGGGGCGCACACAGATACGCAGTATTTT. Protein: CASIGQGAHTDTQYF.

DNA for the CDR3: TGTGCCAGCTCACCACCCGGTACAGGGGGCATGGGTACGCAGTATTTT. It codes for CASSPPGTGGMGTQYF. The J gene is TRBJ2-3, the V gene TRBV18; TRBD1 agrees at 9 bases. Germline trimming cut 0 bases from V and 8 bases from J; bases unmatched to any gene: 9. This CDR3 is 16 amino acids long. Per germline, CDR1 KGHSH and CDR2 LQKENI.

The gene calls are TRBV19 and TRBJ2-5; 13 positions agree with TRBD2. Germline trimming cut 4 bases from V and 2 bases from J; bases unmatched to any gene: 4. Germline V gives CDR1 LNHDA, CDR2 SQIVND (reference sequence). The CDR3 sequence is 16 residues long. The CDR3 bases are TGTGCCAGTAGTACATTGGGACTAGCGGGGCAAGAGACCCAGTACTTC. Translating gives CASSTLGLAGQETQYF. The full variable domain, its missing parts supplied by reference TRBV19 and TRBJ2-5, is DGGITQSPKYLFRKEGQNVTLSCEQNLNHDAMYWYRQDPGQGLRLIYYSQIVNDFQKGDIAEGYSVSREKKESFPLTVTSAQKNPTAFYLCASSTLGLAGQETQYFGPGTRLLVL.

V usage is TRBV9 and J usage is TRBJ1-1; D may be TRBD1 (6 bases). This CDR3 contains 14 residues. The V end was cut by 4 bases, the J end by 5 bases, with 15 bases between. From germline, CDR1 is SGDLS and CDR2 YYNGEE. The CDR3 nucleotides are TGTGCCAGCAGCATTACAGGGAAAGGGACTGAAGCTTTCTTT. As protein: CASSITGKGTEAFF.

The rearrangement joins TRBV28 to TRBJ2-7, with 7 nucleotides matching TRBD2. The CDR3 is 15 amino acids. The germline CDR1 and CDR2 sequences are MDHEN and SYDVKM. The V and J ends lost 0 bases and 0 bases, in that order; junction bases with no gene match: 2. CDR3 sequence: CASSLWGGSSYEQYF. CDR3 nucleotides: TGTGCCAGCAGTTTATGGGGCGGGAGCTCCTACGAGCAGTACTTC.

The gene calls are TRBV28 and TRBJ1-5, with TRBD1 matching over 9 bases. Germline lookup yields CDR1 MDHEN and CDR2 SYDVKM. The CDR3 has 14 residues. V shed 5 bases, J shed 7 bases, and the junction held 6 bases outside the gene matches. The CDR3 DNA is TGTGCCAGCAGTGGGGGACAGGGAGGGCAGCCCCAGCATTTT. Protein product: CASSGGQGGQPQHF.

This clone was observed a handful of times. This sequence joins TRBV28 and TRBJ2-7, with D maybe TRBD2 (6 bases). Germline-derived CDR1 and CDR2 are MDHEN and SYDVKM. The CDR3 length is 15 residues. Trimming cost V 1 base and J 3 bases, with 13 bases left between them. CDR3 sequence reads: CASSLFGGTDYEQYF. Here the CDR3 DNA reads TGTGCCAGCAGTTTATTTGGAGGGACTGACTACGAGCAGTACTTC.

The chain carries TRBV5-1 and TRBJ2-3, with D uncertain. The germline gives CDR1 SGHRS, CDR2 YFSETQ. Trimming shortened V by 0 bases and J by 3 bases, and 5 bases separated the two germline ends. This CDR3 is 13 amino acids long. The CDR3 nucleotides read TGCGCCAGCAGCTTGGTTATAACAGATACGCAGTATTTT. Protein sequence: CASSLVITDTQYF.

The chain carries TRBV7-9 and TRBJ2-5; D is uncertain. CDR3 length equals 13 residues. V lost 7 bases and J lost 5, with 14 bases in between. The V gene's germline CDR1 is SEHNR and CDR2 FQNEAQ (reference sequence). DNA for the CDR3: TGTGCCAGCACTATTCAGCCGAGGGAGACCCAGTACTTC. It yields the protein CASTIQPRETQYF.

This sequence joins TRBV28 and TRBJ1-4, with D unclear. Looked up from germline, CDR1 is MDHEN and CDR2 is SYDVKM. The length of the CDR3 is 11 residues. V gave up 4 bases and J gave up 10 bases, with 7 bases separating them. CDR3 nucleotides: TGTGCCAGCAGTTCCCGAGGAAAACTGTTTTTT. Translation gives CASSSRGKLFF.

V and J are TRBV5-1 and TRBJ2-1, with TRBD2 matching over 12 bases. V dropped 4 bases and J dropped 7; count of bases not matched to a gene: 6. The germline V gene encodes CDR1 SGHRS and CDR2 YFSETQ. The CDR3 runs 15 residues. The CDR3 protein is CASSPTSGGSNEQFF. For the CDR3, the DNA is TGCGCCAGCAGCCCCACTAGCGGGGGGTCGAATGAGCAGTTCTTC.

This clone was found once. V gene TRBV27 combines with J gene TRBJ1-6; a possible D gene is TRBD1 (5 bases). The CDR3 sequence is 16 residues long. Trimming pared 3 bases from V and 0 bases from J, leaving 9 bases between. CDR1 and CDR2 (germline): MNHEY, SMNVEV (reference sequence). The CDR3 DNA sequence: TGTGCCAGCAGTTTGATCAGGGACTCCTATAATTCACCCCTCCACTTT. It translates to CASSLIRDSYNSPLHF.

The chain employs TRBV7-3 and TRBJ2-2, with 8 positions matching TRBD2. CDR1 is SGHTA and CDR2 is FQGTGA in the germline V gene. The V gene end was trimmed by 2 bases and the J gene end by 5 bases; junction bases not matched to a gene: 7. The CDR3 extends over 16 amino acids. The CDR3 DNA reads TGTGCCAGCAGCTTATTCGGGGGGGCCCGTACCGGGGAGCTGTTTTTT. Translation: CASSLFGGARTGELFF.

The chain combines TRBV5-1 with TRBJ2-3, with 7 bases identical to TRBD1. The CDR3 is 17 residues long. V was clipped by 4 bases and J by 1 base; unmatched bases: 12. CDR1 and CDR2 (germline): SGHRS, YFSETQ. Here the CDR3 reads CASSPLGGNIGTDTQYF. CDR3 bases: TGCGCCAGCAGCCCCCTAGGGGGCAACATCGGCACAGATACGCAGTATTTT.

This rearrangement joins TRBV12-3 or TRBV12-4 to TRBJ2-6; perhaps TRBD1 as D (6 bases). Deletions cut 9 bases from V and 12 bases from J, with 15 bases between. This CDR3 spans 12 amino acids. This CDR3 reads CASNAVGAVLTF. The CDR3 DNA follows: TGTGCCAGTAACGCCGTGGGGGCCGTCCTGACTTTC.

This clone has only one observation. This chain uses TRBV27 with TRBJ2-7, with D tentatively TRBD1 (7 bases). Germline lookup yields CDR1 MNHEY and CDR2 SMNVEV (reference sequence). The CDR3 extends over 14 amino acids. The ends were cut back, 2 bases at V and 6 bases at J, with 14 bases in the middle. DNA of the CDR3: TGTGCCAGCAGTTTACGACTCCAGGGGGGCGAGCAGTACTTC. This translates into CASSLRLQGGEQYF.